This entry features one T cell receptor beta chain sequence. Its antigen remains unknown. Sample-barcoded 5' priming and a J-beta primer mix drove a second PCR of roughly 7 to 11 cycles. One entry per CDR3 protein, called by TCRdb with MiXCR from the 5' RACE reads. In the table there are a few hundred thousand distinct CDR3 sequences, about 25% of which are singletons. These data come from a study of blood T cells in healthy people across ages. No fewer than 5 micrograms of total RNA were isolated from every sample. This CDR3 spans 15 amino acids. V lost 6 bases to trimming and J lost 8 bases, with 17 bases between them. The V gene's germline CDR1 is ENHRY and CDR2 SYGVKD. Findings of the study overall: Relative to aged donors, long-lived donors carried more naive CD4+ cells and displayed higher diversity.

The same sample was also used in a study of T cells of mothers and their children. This second report adds: The second PCR used the M1S primer, and this primer added sample barcodes and 2-4 random nucleotides. Every mother produced more than 8 million TCR beta CDR3 reads, whereas every child provided around 3 million.

The chain recombines TRBV10-3 with TRBJ1-6; weak D call: TRBD1 (5 bases). This sequence was found in a boy aged 2 to 9 in good health. Source material: blood. The CDR3 spells CAISNSRAKDSPLHF. DNA of the CDR3: TGTGCCATCAGCAATTCCAGGGCGAAGGATTCACCCCTCCACTTT.